The 4 T cell receptor beta chains presented below share a single source sample, sequenced in a study of blood T cell repertoires in COVID-19. Clones were read by immunoSEQ multiplex PCR, and TCRdb kept only the in-frame ones, dropping some. The sample carries 320,000 or so clones, 85% recorded once. Sequenced: PBMCs or T cells enriched from blood (not recorded which). These receptors originate from a woman in her thirties who had been exposed to COVID-19.

The chain links TRBV30 to TRBJ1-5, with D hard to call. Germline lookup yields CDR1 GTSNPN and CDR2 SVGIG (reference sequence). Trimming stripped 2 bases from V and 3 bases from J, with 8 bases between. The CDR3 has 13 residues. The CDR3 DNA is TGTGCCTGGAGTCCTACCGTCAATCAGCCCCAGCATTTT. Its protein product is CAWSPTVNQPQHF.

This clone showed up just once. V usage is TRBV27 and J usage is TRBJ2-5; D is uncertain. V was pared by 10 bases and J by 5 bases, with 14 bases between. Germline V lookup: CDR1 MNHEY, CDR2 SMNVEV (reference sequence). The CDR3 is 12 amino acids. CDR3 protein: CAIGSAMETQYF. The CDR3 region has the DNA TGTGCCATCGGGTCGGCCATGGAGACCCAGTACTTC.

The gene calls are TRBV11-1 and TRBJ2-7, with 13 bases lining up with TRBD2. This CDR3 comprises 15 residues. With V trimmed by 5 bases and J by 4 bases, 5 bases remained unmatched. Germline loops: CDR1 SGHAT, CDR2 FQDESV (reference sequence). The CDR3 sequence: CASSRTSGGPYEQYF. As DNA, the CDR3 is TGTGCCAGCAGCCGGACTAGCGGGGGACCGTACGAGCAGTACTTC.

This sequence joins TRBV28 and TRBJ2-1; a possible D gene is TRBD2 (7 bases). CDR1 is MDHEN, CDR2 SYDVKM, per germline. V dropped 5 bases and J dropped 6 bases, with 17 bases sitting between them. This CDR3 contains 15 residues. CDR3 protein: CASSGQGRGGNEQFF. DNA for the CDR3: TGTGCCAGCAGTGGGCAGGGGAGGGGAGGCAATGAGCAGTTCTTC.